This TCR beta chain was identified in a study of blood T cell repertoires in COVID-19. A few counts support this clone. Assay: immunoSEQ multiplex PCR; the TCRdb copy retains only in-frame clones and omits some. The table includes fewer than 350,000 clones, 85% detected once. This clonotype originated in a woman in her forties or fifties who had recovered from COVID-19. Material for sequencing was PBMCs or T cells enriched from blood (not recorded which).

CDR3 DNA: TGTGCCAGCAGCCCCGGGACAGGGAAGTTTGCTGAAGCTTTCTTT. It encodes CASSPGTGKFAEAFF. The chain is built from TRBV7-9 and TRBJ1-1, with 9 bases aligning to TRBD1. Trimming at V came to 5 bases and at J to 6 bases, leaving 10 bases not matched to a gene. The CDR3 is 15 amino acids. The germline CDR1 and CDR2 sequences are SEHNR and FQNEAQ (reference sequence).